This TCR beta chain was observed in a study of cytomegalovirus exposure and HLA in healthy donors (dated by TCRdb to 2015 to 2018). Broadly, across the study: According to an earlier analysis of a few hundred of the donors, about 179 million T cells yielded roughly 110 million unique TCR beta sequences and 276 Gb of sequence data. A later genetic analysis used genome-wide SNP genotypes for about 55% of the 666 donors, treating that subset as a discovery cohort. Because of strong linkage in the cohort, four to six DR-DQ haplotypes were treated as single units for association and clustering. The T cell repertoires of several hundred subjects were profiled by immunosequencing and related to cytomegalovirus serostatus. Every discovery cohort repertoire had been produced on one sequencing platform. An early release that covered about 600 HLA-typed donors contained about 300 gigabases of sequencing data and roughly 84 million unique TCR sequences. Donor age, sex, ethnicity and CMV serostatus were compiled alongside the repertoire data. The study aimed to test whether cataloging public T cell receptors could reveal signatures of past pathogen exposure. A later analysis re-analyzed previously published TCR beta repertoires from approximately 670 donors and added high-resolution HLA genotyping to study TCR occurrence patterns. In addition to the first cohort of 666 subjects, a separate validation cohort of around 110 different subjects was used. To decide whether each TCR beta V gene segment behaved as functional or pseudogenic, an earlier analysis of some 600 of the donors relied on high-throughput TCR beta sequencing. Across approximately 420 genotyped donors of the cohort, an average of approximately 220,000 unique TCR beta nucleotide sequences per donor were sequenced, and roughly 18% of those sequences were non-productive. Rather than drawing on any new phenotypic data, the later analysis identified candidate immune exposures from TCR beta sequences and the way those sequences occurred across donors. Of the roughly 410 genotyped donors, 80% to 90% were placed in the genetic ancestry cluster associated with self-reported Caucasian donors. The study combined high-throughput TCR immunosequencing, statistical association of individual TCRs with disease status, and machine learning to predict cytomegalovirus infection status. Typing coverage differed by locus: A, B, C, DRB1 and DQB1 were typed in about 620-640 donors, DQA1 in about 500, DPA1 in 600 to 610, and DPB1 in 450 to 480. Class I and class II HLA loci were covered by the typing at four-digit resolution. The paper's findings and limits, for the study overall: A later analysis found that most CMV-associated TCR beta chains appeared HLA-restricted, with HLA associations seemingly driven largely by CMV exposure. In vitro tests confirmed that a few of the cytomegalovirus-associated TCR beta chains recognize cytomegalovirus antigens. Strong co-occurrence of HLA alleles, especially DR and DQ, made assigning TCR associations to individual alleles difficult. The authors suggested that the approach could potentially be generalized to other disease states and immunological phenotypes. Because HLA typing was missing for some donors at each locus, association tests included only the typed subset. In both the original and validation cohorts, the classifier was reported to diagnose cytomegalovirus status with high specificity and sensitivity. Presence/absence analyses assumed roughly uniform sequencing depth across donors, an assumption that may not hold. A further reported finding was that TCR beta sequences accurately predicted the HLA-A and HLA-B alleles for most subjects in the first cohort. At a false discovery rate of 0.05, a later analysis linked some 18,000 TCR beta sequences to specific HLA alleles. Broadly in line with IMGT annotations, most TCR beta V segments showed up in productive rearrangements about 87% or about 30% of the time in an earlier analysis of several hundred of the donors. In the study, about 150 TCR beta chains were listed as associated with cytomegalovirus. A later genetic analysis reported fewer N-insertions in productive TCRs among donors in an Asian-associated ancestry cluster than the roughly 690-donor mean. The 87-base-pair reads could not distinguish some IMGT-functional V segments, including TRBV6-2 and TRBV6-3, so those segments were excluded. According to a later analysis, TCR association rates differed among HLA loci, with DRB1 alleles showing the most associated TCRs and HLA-C alleles showing the fewest. While some public TCRs were present in many individuals, most TCR sequences turned up only very rarely across donors. In a later analysis, several top co-occurrence clusters were reported to appear linked to parvovirus B19, influenza, CMV and Epstein-Barr virus. A cluster of highly shared sequence variants was judged likely to be a technical artifact of the sequencing pipeline. The earlier analysis of about 600 of the donors excluded 15 to 20 rarely observed V segments, including chromosome 9 orphons, because counts were too low. V-gene and J-gene trimming of TCR beta chains was associated with a missense DCLRE1C variant in a later genetic analysis, and the association was replicated in an independent cohort. Linkage disequilibrium might explain the correlated functional status among segregating V segments, but an unknown experimental factor could not be excluded. CMV serostatus was the only immune exposure information available for the cohort. In this cohort, only TCR beta chains were sequenced, and detectable features were limited by the absence of alpha or paired-chain data. In a later analysis, HLA-associated TCR beta chains showed more clonal expansion and lower generation probabilities than non-associated chains that were equally common.

In its sample, this clone was seen a few times. What this receptor recognizes is not known. No per-base quality is available; no much larger clone lies one base away. In total, about 650 healthy bone marrow donors made up the cohort. At the time of sampling, all cohort members were nominally healthy, though unrecorded immune exposures were likely present. The donor was CMV seronegative and belonged to the group of 380 or so seronegative cohort members. Each donor provided a peripheral blood sample, and peripheral blood mononuclear cells were used for TCR beta sequencing. The Qiagen DNeasy Blood Extraction Kit was used to extract genomic DNA from the blood cell samples. The CDR3 spans 16 residues, from the cysteine through the phenylalanine. Only CDR3 DNA is held: 48 bases, read in frame from base 1. Sequences MNHEY (CDR1) and SMNVEV (CDR2) are obtained from the germline V gene (reference sequence). V lost 5 bases and J lost 1 base; the stretch between them is 15 bases long.

Library method: the immunoSEQ multiplex PCR assay. The multiplex PCR relied on a mix of 60 forward primers for TCR Vbeta segments and 13 reverse primers for TCR Jbeta segments. A multiplex PCR assay on genomic DNA amplified the CDR3 region of rearranged TCR beta genes. On the Illumina HiSeq System, the amplified TCR beta libraries were sequenced as 87-base-pair reads. In the original analysis: In a later analysis, 77 million or so unique TCR beta chains were counted across the roughly 670 repertoires, and roughly 10 million of these chains were shared by at least two donors. Raw reads were error-corrected and collapsed into unique sequences with a nearest-neighbor algorithm that merged closely related sequences to remove PCR and sequencing errors. V, D and J gene segments were assigned by aligning CDR3 sequences to IMGT reference sequences. For a sequence to be retained, a match of at least six nucleotides was required to both a V gene segment and a J gene segment. Rearrangements were classified as productive when the CDR3 lacked stop codons and remained in frame with V and J, and all other rearrangements were classified as non-productive. Following IMGT convention, CDR3 was defined as the stretch from the second conserved V-encoded cysteine to the conserved J-encoded phenylalanine. The earlier analysis of fewer than 700 of the donors excluded sequences that lacked an unambiguous match to a single V gene segment. In an earlier analysis of some 590 of the donors, a V segment was called functional when productive rearrangements were above 56.7%, and segregating when the standard deviation between donors exceeded 5%. A statistical classification framework was built to diagnose cytomegalovirus status from the catalog of TCR beta chain sequences. V and J gene assignment, in a later analysis, came from comparing TCR nucleotide sequences with IMGT/GENE-DB human TR gene sequences. A later analysis assigned CDR3 sequences and most-parsimonious VDJ recombination scenarios with the TCRdist pipeline. A later analysis defined each TCR beta chain by its CDR3 amino acid sequence plus V-gene family, and excluded reads lacking a unique V-gene family. To address suspected cross-contamination and a sequencing artifact, a later analysis removed over 500 highly shared, low-generation-probability nucleotide sequences. In a later analysis, a clonal expansion index for each public chain was calculated from normalized within-repertoire ranks of inferred template counts. In a later analysis, generation probabilities were computed with a VDJ recombination model fitted to out-of-frame rearrangements, and the resulting probabilities were checked against IGoR. In a later analysis, TCR-TCR, TCR-HLA and TCR-CMV co-occurrence was scored with hypergeometric tests, and a repertoire-size bias correction was applied to TCR pairs. In a later analysis, false discovery rates were estimated by permuting HLA or CMV assignments 20 times. In a later analysis, co-occurring TCRs were grouped using DBSCAN, and TCRdist sequence similarity was added for clustering within HLA-allele-positive subsets. For co-occurrence clustering, repertoires with fewer than 30,000 or more than 120,000 public chains were excluded, along with roughly 5 repertoires with anomalous nucleotide sharing. The clones in this table, taken by TCRdb from immuneACCESS, are in-frame only. Not every clone is retained; where verified, under half of the shortfall comes from an unresolved V gene, and the cause of the rest is unknown. V and J calls and clone size follow that table, whereas D and trimming were derived from the DNA. Here the sample has approximately 77,000 clones; approximately 78% occur a single time. The ten largest clones represent approximately 4.5% of the sample.

In this chain, TRBV27 is recombined with TRBJ2-1; the D gene is perhaps TRBD1, from 6 matching bases. The TCR originated in a man in his forties in good health and CMV-seronegative. The sequenced sample was PBMCs. The CDR3: CASSANRVGSYNEQFF. DNA sequence: TGTGCCAGCAGTGCTAACAGGGTGGGATCCTACAATGAGCAGTTCTTC.